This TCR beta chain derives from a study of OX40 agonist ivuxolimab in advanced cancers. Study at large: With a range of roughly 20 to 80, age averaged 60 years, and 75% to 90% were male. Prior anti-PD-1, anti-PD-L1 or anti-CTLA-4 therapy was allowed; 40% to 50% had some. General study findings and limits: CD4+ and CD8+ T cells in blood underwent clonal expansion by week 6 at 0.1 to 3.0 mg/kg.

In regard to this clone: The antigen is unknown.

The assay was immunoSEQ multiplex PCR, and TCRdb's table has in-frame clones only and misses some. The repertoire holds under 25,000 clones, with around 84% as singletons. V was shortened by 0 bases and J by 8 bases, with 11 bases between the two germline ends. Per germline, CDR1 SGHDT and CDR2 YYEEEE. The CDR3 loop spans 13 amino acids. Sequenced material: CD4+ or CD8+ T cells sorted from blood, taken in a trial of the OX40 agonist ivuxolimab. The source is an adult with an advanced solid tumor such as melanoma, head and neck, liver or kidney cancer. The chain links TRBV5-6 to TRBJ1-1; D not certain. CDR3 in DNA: TGTGCCAGCAGCTTGGCCGTAGCCCCCGAAGCTTTCTTT. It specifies CASSLAVAPEAFF.